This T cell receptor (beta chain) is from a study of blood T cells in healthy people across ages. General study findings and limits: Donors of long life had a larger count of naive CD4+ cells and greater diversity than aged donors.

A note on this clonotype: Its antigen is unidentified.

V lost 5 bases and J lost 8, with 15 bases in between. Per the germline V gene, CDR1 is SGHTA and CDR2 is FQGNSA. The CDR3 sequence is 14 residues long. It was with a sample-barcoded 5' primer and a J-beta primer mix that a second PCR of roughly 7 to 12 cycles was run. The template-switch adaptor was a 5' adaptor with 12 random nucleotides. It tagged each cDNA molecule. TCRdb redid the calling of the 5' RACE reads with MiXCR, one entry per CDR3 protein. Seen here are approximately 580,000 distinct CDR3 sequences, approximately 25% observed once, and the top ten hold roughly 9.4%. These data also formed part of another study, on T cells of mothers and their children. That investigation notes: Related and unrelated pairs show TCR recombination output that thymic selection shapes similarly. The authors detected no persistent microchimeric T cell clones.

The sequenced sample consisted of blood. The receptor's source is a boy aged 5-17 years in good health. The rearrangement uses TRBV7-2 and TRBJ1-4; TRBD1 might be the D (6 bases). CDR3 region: CASSQSGVGEKLFF. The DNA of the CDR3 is TGTGCCAGCAGCCAATCAGGGGTGGGGGAAAAACTGTTTTTT.